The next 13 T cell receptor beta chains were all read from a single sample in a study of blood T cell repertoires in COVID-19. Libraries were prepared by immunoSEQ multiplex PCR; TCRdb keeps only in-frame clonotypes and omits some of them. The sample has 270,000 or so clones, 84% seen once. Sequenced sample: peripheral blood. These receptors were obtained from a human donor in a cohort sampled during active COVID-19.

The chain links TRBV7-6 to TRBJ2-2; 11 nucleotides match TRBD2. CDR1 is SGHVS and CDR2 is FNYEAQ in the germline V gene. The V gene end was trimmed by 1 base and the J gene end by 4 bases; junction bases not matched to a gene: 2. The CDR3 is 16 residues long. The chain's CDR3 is CASSLVAGGGTGELFF. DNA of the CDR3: TGTGCCAGCAGCTTAGTAGCGGGAGGGGGCACCGGGGAGCTGTTTTTT.

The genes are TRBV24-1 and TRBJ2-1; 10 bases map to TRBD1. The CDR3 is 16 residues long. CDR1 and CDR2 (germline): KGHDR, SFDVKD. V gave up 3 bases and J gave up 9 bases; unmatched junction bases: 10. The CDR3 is CATSDIQTGGLREQFF. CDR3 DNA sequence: TGTGCCACCAGTGATATTCAGACAGGGGGCCTTCGTGAGCAGTTCTTC.

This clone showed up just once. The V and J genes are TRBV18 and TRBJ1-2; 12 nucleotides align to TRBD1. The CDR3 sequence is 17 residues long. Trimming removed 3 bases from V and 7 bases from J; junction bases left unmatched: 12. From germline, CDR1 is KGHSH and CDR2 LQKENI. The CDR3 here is CASSPDEQGQGARGYTF. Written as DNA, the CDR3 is TGTGCCAGCTCACCGGATGAACAGGGACAGGGGGCGCGTGGCTACACCTTC.

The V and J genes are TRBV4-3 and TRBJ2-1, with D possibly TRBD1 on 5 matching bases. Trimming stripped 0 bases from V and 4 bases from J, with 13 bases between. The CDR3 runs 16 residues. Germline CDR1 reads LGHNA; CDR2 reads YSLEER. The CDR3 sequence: CASSQEAGSSYNEQFF. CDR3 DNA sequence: TGCGCCAGCAGCCAAGAAGCAGGGTCATCTTACAATGAGCAGTTCTTC.

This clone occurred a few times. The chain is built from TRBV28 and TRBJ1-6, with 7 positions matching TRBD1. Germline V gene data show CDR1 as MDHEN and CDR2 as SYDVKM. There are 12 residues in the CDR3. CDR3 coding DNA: TGTGCAGGAGGGGGCAATAATTCACCCCTCCACTTT. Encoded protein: CAGGGNNSPLHF. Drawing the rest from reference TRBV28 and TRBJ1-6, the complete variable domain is DVKVTQSSRYLVKRTGEKVFLECVQDMDHENMFWYRQDPGLGLRLIYFSYDVKMKEKGDIPEGYSVSREKKERFSLILESASTNQTSMYLCAGGGNNSPLHFGNGTRLTVT.

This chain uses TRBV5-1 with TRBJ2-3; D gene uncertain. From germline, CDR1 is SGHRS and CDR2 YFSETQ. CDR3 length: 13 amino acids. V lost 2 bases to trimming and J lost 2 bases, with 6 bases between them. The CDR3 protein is CASSFSDTDTQYF. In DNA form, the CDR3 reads TGCGCCAGCAGCTTCAGTGACACAGATACGCAGTATTTT.

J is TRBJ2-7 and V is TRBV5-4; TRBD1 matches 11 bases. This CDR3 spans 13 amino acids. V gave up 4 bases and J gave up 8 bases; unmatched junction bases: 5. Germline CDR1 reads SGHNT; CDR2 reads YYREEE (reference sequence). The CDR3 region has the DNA TGTGCCAGCAGCCCGGGACAGGGGGAGAAGCAGTACTTC. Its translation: CASSPGQGEKQYF.

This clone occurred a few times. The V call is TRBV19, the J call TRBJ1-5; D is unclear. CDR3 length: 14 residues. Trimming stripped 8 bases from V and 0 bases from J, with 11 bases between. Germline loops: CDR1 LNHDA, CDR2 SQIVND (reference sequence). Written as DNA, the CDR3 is TGTGCCAGTTCGGTAATTTATAGCAATCAGCCCCAGCATTTT. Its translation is CASSVIYSNQPQHF.

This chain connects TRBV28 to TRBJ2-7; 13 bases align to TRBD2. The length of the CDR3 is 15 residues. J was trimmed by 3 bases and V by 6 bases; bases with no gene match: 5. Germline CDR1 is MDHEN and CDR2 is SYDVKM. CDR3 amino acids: CASSPGLAGDYEQYF. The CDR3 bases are TGTGCCAGCAGCCCCGGACTAGCGGGGGACTACGAGCAGTACTTC.

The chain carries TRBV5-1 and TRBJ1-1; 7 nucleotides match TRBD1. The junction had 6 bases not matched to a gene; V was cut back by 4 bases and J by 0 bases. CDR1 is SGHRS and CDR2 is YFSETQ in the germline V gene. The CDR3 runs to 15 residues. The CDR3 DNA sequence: TGCGCCAGCAGCCGGAATGGACAGGTGAACACTGAAGCTTTCTTT. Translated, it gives CASSRNGQVNTEAFF.

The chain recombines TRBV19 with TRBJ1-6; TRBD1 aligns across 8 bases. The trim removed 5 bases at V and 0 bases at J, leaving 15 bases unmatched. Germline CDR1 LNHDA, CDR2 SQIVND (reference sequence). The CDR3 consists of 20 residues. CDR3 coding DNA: TGTGCCAGTAGTCCTCAGGGGGCGCCCGGATTCGGCTCCTATAATTCACCCCTCCACTTT. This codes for CASSPQGAPGFGSYNSPLHF. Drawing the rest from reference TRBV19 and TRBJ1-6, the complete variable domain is DGGITQSPKYLFRKEGQNVTLSCEQNLNHDAMYWYRQDPGQGLRLIYYSQIVNDFQKGDIAEGYSVSREKKESFPLTVTSAQKNPTAFYLCASSPQGAPGFGSYNSPLHFGNGTRLTVT.

DNA for the CDR3: TGTGCCAGCTCGATTCGGGGGGGAATTTACAATGAGCAGTTCTTC. It encodes CASSIRGGIYNEQFF. The chain couples TRBV18 to TRBJ2-1; 8 bases fit TRBD2. The germline CDR1 and CDR2 sequences are KGHSH and LQKENI. V was pared by 6 bases and J by 4 bases, with 8 bases of the junction left unmatched. The CDR3 length is 15 residues.

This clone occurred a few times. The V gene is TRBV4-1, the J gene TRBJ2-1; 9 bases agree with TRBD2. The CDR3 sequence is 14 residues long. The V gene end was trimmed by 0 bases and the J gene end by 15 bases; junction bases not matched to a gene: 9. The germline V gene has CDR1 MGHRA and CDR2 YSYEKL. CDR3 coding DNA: TGCGCCAGCAGCCAAGAAGCAGAAGCGGGGGGCTTGTTCTTC. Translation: CASSQEAEAGGLFF.